This passage covers 16 T cell receptor beta chains from one sample sequenced in a study of early T cells in non-severe SARS-CoV-2 infection. TCRdb ran MiXCR on the 5' RACE reads and lists one entry per CDR3 protein. The table includes tens of thousands of distinct CDR3 sequences, around 7% detected once. Sample: whole blood. These receptors all stem from an adult who was a healthcare worker with PCR-confirmed SARS-CoV-2 infection or an uninfected control (not recorded which).

The table lists this clonotype with many counts. The chain has TRBV7-6 and TRBJ2-1, with 11 bases lining up with TRBD2. The CDR3 contains 15 residues. V was pared by 5 bases and J by 6 bases, with 6 bases of the junction left unmatched. Per the germline V gene, CDR1 is SGHVS and CDR2 is FNYEAQ. The DNA for the CDR3 is TGTGCCAGCAGCCCAACTAGCGGGAGTTTCAATGAGCAGTTCTTC. It codes for CASSPTSGSFNEQFF.

Concerning this clonotype: This may come from a read error, since a much larger clone is one base off. V is TRBV20-1 and J is TRBJ2-7, with D possibly matching TRBD2 (6 bases). The CDR3 extends over 11 amino acids. Germline CDR1 is DFQATT and CDR2 is SNEGSKA (reference sequence). The CDR3 nucleotides are TGCAGCTTAAGGGACTCCTACGGGCAGTACTTC. Its protein is CSLRDSYGQYF.

The genes are TRBV13 and TRBJ1-3; no clear D. Germline CDR1 reads PRHDT; CDR2 reads FYEKMQ (reference sequence). V lost 0 bases and J lost 0, with 9 bases in between. The CDR3 extends over 16 amino acids. The CDR3 DNA reads as TGTGCCAGCAGCTTAGGAGTCCTAAACTCTGGAAACACCATATATTTT. It yields the protein CASSLGVLNSGNTIYF.

This clonotype rates as medium-sized. Written as DNA, the CDR3 is TGCAGCGTGGTAGGACAAGAGCAGTACTTC. Its protein product is CSVVGQEQYF. The gene calls are TRBV29-1 and TRBJ2-7; weak D call: TRBD1 (5 bases). The CDR3 contains 10 residues. The V gene lost 6 bases and the J gene lost 7 bases, with 10 bases spanning the gap. The germline V gene has CDR1 SQVTM and CDR2 ANQGSEA.

In this sample, this clonotype turned up many times. The gene calls are TRBV6-1 and TRBJ2-2; TRBD2 might be the D (6 bases). CDR1 MNHNS and CDR2 SASEGT come from the germline V gene. V dropped 2 bases and J dropped 4 bases, with 8 bases sitting between them. This CDR3 is built from 14 residues. The CDR3 nucleotides read TGTGCCAGCAGTGAACAGGGAGGCACCGGGGAGCTGTTTTTT. Its protein product is CASSEQGGTGELFF.

This clonotype was found a few times. The chain combines TRBV6-2 or TRBV6-3 with TRBJ2-5, with D tentatively TRBD1 (5 bases). The CDR3 loop spans 11 amino acids. Deletions cut 10 bases from V and 3 bases from J, with 9 bases between. The V gene's germline CDR1 is MNHEY and CDR2 SVGEGT. The CDR3 protein is CATSREETQYF. CDR3 in DNA: TGTGCCACCTCCAGGGAAGAGACCCAGTACTTC.

This clonotype has a count of ten or more. The chain combines TRBV28 with TRBJ2-7, with D perhaps TRBD2 (5 bases). This CDR3 region has 15 residues. CDR1 is MDHEN and CDR2 is SYDVKM in the germline V gene. Between the trimmed V and J ends, which lost 6 bases and 0 bases, there was a span of 15 bases. The CDR3 DNA reads TGTGCCAGCAGAGTACCGGGAATTAGCTCCTACGAGCAGTACTTC. This codes for CASRVPGISSYEQYF.

This clonotype is labeled as medium-sized. V usage is TRBV6-6 and J usage is TRBJ1-1; 7 bases are a match to TRBD1. Germline trimming cut 6 bases from V and 4 bases from J; bases unmatched to any gene: 11. The CDR3 is 15 residues long. Germline V gives CDR1 MNHNY, CDR2 SVGAGI (reference sequence). The CDR3 sequence is CASSPRGREITEAFF. The CDR3, as DNA: TGTGCCAGCAGCCCGAGGGGGCGAGAGATCACTGAAGCTTTCTTT.

This clonotype was observed many times. This rearrangement joins TRBV7-2 to TRBJ1-1; unclear D gene. The CDR3 consists of 12 residues. Germline V gives CDR1 SGHTA, CDR2 FQGNSA. Trimming cost V 2 bases and J 11 bases, with 12 bases left between them. In DNA, the CDR3 is TGTGCCAGCAGCTTACGGGCTTCATGGGCTTTCTTT. It specifies CASSLRASWAFF.

The gene calls are TRBV7-8 and TRBJ2-7, with TRBD1 matching 7 bases. This CDR3 has 13 residues. Germline V gene sequence: CDR1 SGHVS, CDR2 FQNEAQ. The junction had 1 base not matched to a gene; V was cut back by 4 bases and J by 1 base. The CDR3 DNA is TGTGCCAGCAGCTGGGGACAGTCCTACGAGCAGTACTTC. This sequence encodes CASSWGQSYEQYF.

This clonotype occurred many times. The J gene is TRBJ2-7, the V gene TRBV6-6, with 10 bases that match TRBD2. The CDR3 loop spans 15 amino acids. Germline CDR1 MNHNY, CDR2 SVGAGI (reference sequence). Unmatched junction bases numbered 5, after V lost 4 bases and J lost 2 bases. The CDR3 DNA sequence: TGTGCCAGCAGTTGGGGGACTAGCGTTACCTACGAGCAGTACTTC. This codes for CASSWGTSVTYEQYF.

This clonotype has a count of ten or more. This chain links TRBV12-3 or TRBV12-4 with TRBJ2-5, with no clear D. V lost 5 bases and J lost 5, with 9 bases in between. CDR3 size: 12 residues. The CDR3 DNA reads as TGTGCCAGCAGTCCTTCTGGGGAGACCCAGTACTTC. Protein: CASSPSGETQYF.

The table lists this clonotype with many counts. V usage is TRBV3-2 and J usage is TRBJ2-7; the table's D gene call, TRBD1, was not cross checked with the DNA. TRBV3-2 is shown as a pseudogene. This CDR3 is 23 amino acids long. This CDR3 reads CASSQPSGRHGQGARSYSYEQYF. CDR3 coding DNA: TGTGCCAGCAGCCAACCTTCAGGCAGGCACGGACAGGGGGCGCGCTCCTACTCCTACGAGCAGTACTTC.

At least ten counts were recorded for this clonotype. The rearrangement links TRBV7-2 to TRBJ2-1; 14 nucleotides line up with TRBD2. The V and J ends lost 0 bases and 8 bases, in that order; junction bases with no gene match: 3. This CDR3 is built from 16 residues. Germline-derived CDR1 and CDR2 are SGHTA and FQGNSA. This chain's CDR3 is CASSLAGLAGGDEQFF. CDR3 nucleotides: TGTGCCAGCAGCTTAGCTGGACTAGCGGGAGGAGATGAGCAGTTCTTC.

The table lists this clonotype with many counts. J is TRBJ2-1 and V is TRBV19, with 7 bases aligning to TRBD2. V shed 0 bases and J 6 bases; nucleotides not matched to a gene: 8. Germline V gene data show CDR1 as LNHDA and CDR2 as SQIVND (reference sequence). The length of the CDR3 is 16 residues. The CDR3: CASSIERAGVGNEQFF. The DNA for the CDR3 is TGTGCCAGTAGTATAGAAAGGGCGGGAGTGGGCAATGAGCAGTTCTTC.

The chain uses TRBV27 and TRBJ1-1; 8 positions match TRBD1. The CDR3 loop spans 14 amino acids. With 4 bases clipped from V and 0 bases from J, the junction kept 1 base outside the gene matches. Germline V CDR1 and CDR2: MNHEY, SMNVEV (reference sequence). The CDR3 bases are TGTGCCAGCAGTTACAGGGGGATGAACACTGAAGCTTTCTTT. Translation gives CASSYRGMNTEAFF.